Each of the 27 T cell receptor beta chains below was sequenced from the same sample in a study of technical replicates of blood from a handful of donors. Produced via immunoSEQ multiplex PCR; TCRdb's table is partial and in-frame only. The sample has some 70,000 clones, about 97% seen once. Sequencing input: T cells isolated from PBMCs. The receptors stem from a human donor in good health.

The CDR3, as DNA: TGTGCCAGCAGCCGGACTAGCGGGCCCACAGTGGAGCAGTACTTC. Translation: CASSRTSGPTVEQYF. The rearrangement uses TRBV6-5 and TRBJ2-7; 11 bases are shared with TRBD2. This CDR3 is built from 15 residues. Germline CDR1 MNHEY, CDR2 SVGAGI. V gave up 6 bases and J gave up 7 bases; unmatched junction bases: 11.

This clone was recorded once. No DNA is shown, since the ends of the CDR3 on it are uncertain; the CDR3 is the one TCRdb lists. CDR3 sequence reads: CASSLNRGLFNYGYTFGYTF. The V gene is TRBV28, the J gene TRBJ1-2; whether TRBD1, the table's D call, matches the DNA was not checked. Counting both end residues, the CDR3 totals 20 amino acids. The germline gives CDR1 MDHEN, CDR2 SYDVKM.

The chain recombines TRBV15 with TRBJ2-3, with a possible D match to TRBD2 (5 bases). The CDR3 covers 16 residues. Germline values: CDR1 LNHNV, CDR2 YYDKDF (reference sequence). V lost 3 bases and J 2 bases, leaving 15 bases between the germline ends. CDR3 coding DNA: TGTGCCACCAGCAGTTTCGGGCAGCGGCTCACAGATACGCAGTATTTT. It codes for CATSSFGQRLTDTQYF. The variable domain in full, completed from reference TRBV15 and TRBJ2-3, reads DAMVIQNPRYQVTQFGKPVTLSCSQTLNHNVMYWYQQKSSQAPKLLFHYYDKDFNNEADTPDNFQSRRPNTSFCFLDIRSPGLGDTAMYLCATSSFGQRLTDTQYFGPGTRLTVL.

The chain recombines TRBV10-3 with TRBJ2-1, with D tentatively TRBD1 (6 bases). The ends were cut back, 0 bases at V and 0 bases at J, with 15 bases in the middle. In germline, CDR1 is ENHRY, CDR2 SYGVKD. This CDR3 spans 18 amino acids. The CDR3 DNA sequence: TGTGCCATCAGTGAGTCGCCTTACGGGACATACTCCTACAATGAGCAGTTCTTC. This codes for CAISESPYGTYSYNEQFF.

The genes are TRBV9 and TRBJ2-5, with 11 bases that match TRBD2. With V trimmed by 0 bases and J by 3 bases, 1 base remained unmatched. The length of the CDR3 is 15 residues. Germline values: CDR1 SGDLS, CDR2 YYNGEE. The DNA of the CDR3 is TGTGCCAGCAGCGTAGGACTAGCGGGAAAAGAGACCCAGTACTTC. Protein product: CASSVGLAGKETQYF.

The J gene is TRBJ2-1, the V gene TRBV16; 8 nucleotides agree with TRBD1. Germline CDR1 is KGHSY and CDR2 is FQNENV. V shed 5 bases, J shed 9 bases, and the junction held 3 bases outside the gene matches. The CDR3 has 12 amino acids. CDR3 coding DNA: TGTGCCAGCAGCTTCACAGGGGGTGAGCAGTTCTTC. This sequence encodes CASSFTGGEQFF. The full variable domain, its missing parts supplied by reference TRBV16 and TRBJ2-1, is GEEVAQTPKHLVRGEGQKAKLYCAPIKGHSYVFWYQQVLKNEFKFLISFQNENVFDETGMPKERFSAKCLPNSPCSLEIQATKLEDSAVYFCASSFTGGEQFFGPGTRLTVL.

The chain employs TRBV9 and TRBJ2-1; 12 bases fit TRBD2. V trimming: 3 bases; J trimming: 4 bases; junction bases outside the gene matches: 8. The CDR3 covers 17 residues. Germline V gives CDR1 SGDLS, CDR2 YYNGEE. The CDR3 reads CASSDPGLAGLYNEQFF. The CDR3 nucleotides read TGTGCCAGCAGCGATCCGGGACTAGCGGGTCTGTACAATGAGCAGTTCTTC.

The DNA for the CDR3 is TGTGCCACCAGCAGAGATCTCCCGGACAGGGGCTACGAGCAGTACTTC. The encoded protein is CATSRDLPDRGYEQYF. The gene calls are TRBV15 and TRBJ2-7; 9 bases align to TRBD1. V lost 0 bases, J lost 3 bases, and 6 bases stayed unmatched. Germline CDR1 reads LNHNV; CDR2 reads YYDKDF (reference sequence). The CDR3 contains 16 residues.

The genes are TRBV5-1 and TRBJ1-1, with TRBD1 identical over 9 bases. V lost 4 bases to trimming and J lost 1 base; unmatched junction nucleotides: 5. CDR3 size: 15 residues. Germline CDR1 reads SGHRS; CDR2 reads YFSETQ. The chain's CDR3 is CASSPSQGANTEAFF. The CDR3 DNA follows: TGCGCCAGCAGCCCTTCACAGGGGGCGAACACTGAAGCTTTCTTT.

The genes are TRBV6-5 and TRBJ1-1; 8 nucleotides line up with TRBD1. CDR1 and CDR2 from the germline V gene are MNHEY and SVGAGI. The CDR3 has 14 residues. V lost 4 bases to trimming and J lost 7 bases; unmatched junction nucleotides: 8. DNA for the CDR3: TGTGCCAGCAGTTTAACCGGGACAGGTCTTGAAGCTTTCTTT. It codes for CASSLTGTGLEAFF.

V and J are TRBV19 and TRBJ1-2; perhaps TRBD1 as D (6 bases). Germline CDR1 and CDR2: LNHDA and SQIVND (reference sequence). V was cut by 1 base and J by 2 bases, with 8 bases left in between. CDR3 length equals 14 residues. DNA for the CDR3: TGTGCCAGTAGTATAGGGACAGTCAACTATGGCTACACCTTC. It translates to CASSIGTVNYGYTF.

This clone was counted a single time. The chain is built from TRBV4-3 and TRBJ2-7; 11 bases map to TRBD2. Germline CDR1 LGHNA, CDR2 YSLEER. The length of the CDR3 is 15 residues. V trimming: 0 bases; J trimming: 6 bases; junction bases outside the gene matches: 4. In DNA, the CDR3 is TGCGCCAGCAGCCAAGAATCGCTAGCGGGAGGCGAGCAGTACTTC. It codes for CASSQESLAGGEQYF.

The chain carries TRBV2 and TRBJ1-5; unclear D gene. This CDR3 comprises 15 residues. V lost 0 bases and J 2 bases, leaving 8 bases between the germline ends. Germline CDR1 SNHLY, CDR2 FYNNEI. The CDR3 loop is CASSEALAGNQPQHF. CDR3 DNA sequence: TGTGCCAGCAGTGAAGCGCTAGCTGGCAATCAGCCCCAGCATTTT.

This sequence joins TRBV9 and TRBJ2-2, with TRBD2 identical over 10 bases. Per the germline V gene, CDR1 is SGDLS and CDR2 is YYNGEE. J was trimmed by 0 bases and V by 3 bases; bases with no gene match: 2. There are 16 residues in the CDR3. CDR3 loop: CASSAGLAANTGELFF. The DNA of the CDR3 is TGTGCCAGCAGCGCTGGACTAGCGGCGAACACCGGGGAGCTGTTTTTT.

The V gene is TRBV5-1, the J gene TRBJ2-2; D might be TRBD2 (5 bases). Germline V lookup: CDR1 SGHRS, CDR2 YFSETQ. The CDR3 length is 16 residues. V lost 4 bases to trimming and J lost 4 bases, with 17 bases between them. CDR3 amino acids: CASSPVGGPGTGELFF. In DNA form, the CDR3 reads TGCGCCAGCAGCCCTGTCGGCGGGCCCGGCACCGGGGAGCTGTTTTTT.

This CDR3 is CASSQRRLEGLYF. CDR3 bases: TGCGCCAGCAGCCAGCGGAGGTTAGAAGGTCTGTACTTC. This chain joins TRBV4-1 and TRBJ2-7; D possibly corresponds to TRBD2 (5 bases). This CDR3 is built from 13 residues. The V gene lost 3 bases and the J gene lost 12 bases, with 18 bases spanning the gap. Looked up from germline, CDR1 is MGHRA and CDR2 is YSYEKL.

CDR3 sequence (DNA): TGTGCCAGCAGCGTAGGACTAGACATACGCGTTGAGCAGTTCTTC. Protein product: CASSVGLDIRVEQFF. The rearrangement joins TRBV9 to TRBJ2-1, with a tentative D call TRBD2 (6 bases). The CDR3 is made up of 15 amino acids. V was cut by 0 bases and J by 9 bases, with 16 bases left in between. CDR1 and CDR2 (germline): SGDLS, YYNGEE.

The chain carries TRBV19 and TRBJ2-7, with D perhaps TRBD2 (6 bases). The germline V gene encodes CDR1 LNHDA and CDR2 SQIVND (reference sequence). The CDR3 totals 13 residues. The germline V and J ends were trimmed by 7 bases and 2 bases, with 12 bases remaining between them. As DNA, the CDR3 is TGTGCCAGTATCGGGACTTACGCCTACGAGCAGTACTTC. It translates to CASIGTYAYEQYF.

As DNA, the CDR3 is TGTGCCAGCAGCCGTACTGCGGGAGTGGTTTCCTACGAGCAGTACTTC. As protein: CASSRTAGVVSYEQYF. This chain links TRBV7-2 with TRBJ2-7; 7 nucleotides match TRBD2. CDR3 length: 16 residues. The ends lost 5 bases at V and 1 base at J; junction bases unmatched: 11. Germline V gene sequence: CDR1 SGHTA, CDR2 FQGNSA.

This clone was counted once. The chain combines TRBV7-8 with TRBJ2-3, with 7 bases that match TRBD2. Unmatched junction bases numbered 7, after V lost 1 base and J lost 6 bases. The length of the CDR3 is 15 residues. The germline CDR1 and CDR2 sequences are SGHVS and FQNEAQ. The CDR3 region has the DNA TGTGCCAGCAGCTTAGGTCTAGCGGAGAGGGATACGCAGTATTTT. It translates to CASSLGLAERDTQYF.

V gene TRBV11-3 combines with J gene TRBJ1-1; 8 bases align to TRBD1. CDR1 and CDR2 from the germline V gene are SGHNT and YENEEA. The CDR3 covers 14 residues. The trim removed 0 bases at V and 10 bases at J, leaving 7 bases unmatched. CDR3 nucleotide sequence: TGTGCCAGCAGCTTAGATGGTCCCGACAGGGGAGCTTTCTTT. Its translation: CASSLDGPDRGAFF.

The chain employs TRBV25-1 and TRBJ1-3; unclear D gene. In germline, CDR1 is MGHDK, CDR2 SYGVNS. V was pared by 3 bases and J by 7 bases, with 4 bases between. The length of the CDR3 is 11 residues. CDR3 protein: CASSEENTIYF. CDR3 DNA sequence: TGTGCCAGCAGTGAGGAGAACACCATATATTTT.

The chain is built from TRBV7-9 and TRBJ1-3, with a weak D call TRBD1 (6 bases). The V and J ends lost 2 bases and 13 bases respectively, with 18 bases between them. CDR3 size: 14 residues. Per germline, CDR1 SEHNR and CDR2 FQNEAQ (reference sequence). The CDR3 loop is CASSLSQDSDKIYF. The CDR3 DNA is TGTGCCAGCAGCTTATCCCAGGACAGCGATAAAATATATTTT.

This clone was picked up one time. The rearrangement joins TRBV28 to TRBJ2-7; TRBD1 might be the D (6 bases). Germline CDR1 reads MDHEN; CDR2 reads SYDVKM. V lost 1 base, J lost 1 base, and 14 bases lay in between. The CDR3 is 16 residues long. CDR3 amino acids: CASSLFTGRLSYEQYF. Here the CDR3 DNA reads TGTGCCAGCAGTTTATTTACAGGGCGTCTTTCCTACGAGCAGTACTTC.

V is TRBV5-4 and J is TRBJ1-2; D is uncertain. Germline CDR1 is SGHNT and CDR2 is YYREEE (reference sequence). The CDR3 totals 13 residues. V was clipped by 5 bases and J by 1 base, with 9 bases between them. The DNA for the CDR3 is TGTGCCAGCAGTTTACGGGGTAACTATGGCTACACCTTC. As protein: CASSLRGNYGYTF. Supplemented by reference TRBV5-4 and TRBJ1-2, the full variable domain reads ETGVTQSPTHLIKTRGQQVTLRCSSQSGHNTVSWYQQALGQGPQFIFQYYREEENGRGNFPPRFSGLQFPNYSSELNVNALELDDSALYLCASSLRGNYGYTFGSGTRLTVV.

This clone was seen only once. The chain combines TRBV7-9 with TRBJ1-2; 9 nucleotides agree with TRBD1. The CDR3 consists of 16 residues. Germline-derived CDR1 and CDR2 are SEHNR and FQNEAQ (reference sequence). J gave up 0 bases and V 4 bases, and 6 bases lay outside the gene matches. This chain's CDR3 is CASSSDRGRTNYGYTF. CDR3 in DNA: TGTGCCAGCAGCTCGGACAGGGGCAGAACTAACTATGGCTACACCTTC.

The chain carries TRBV9 and TRBJ1-1; maybe TRBD1 (5 bases). Germline CDR1 is SGDLS and CDR2 is YYNGEE. This CDR3 is built from 14 residues. With 4 bases removed from V and 5 bases from J, the gap between germline ends came to 15 bases. The CDR3 coding sequence is TGTGCCAGCAGCCTGTCTGGGGGGGGGACTGAAGCTTTCTTT. It is translated as CASSLSGGGTEAFF.